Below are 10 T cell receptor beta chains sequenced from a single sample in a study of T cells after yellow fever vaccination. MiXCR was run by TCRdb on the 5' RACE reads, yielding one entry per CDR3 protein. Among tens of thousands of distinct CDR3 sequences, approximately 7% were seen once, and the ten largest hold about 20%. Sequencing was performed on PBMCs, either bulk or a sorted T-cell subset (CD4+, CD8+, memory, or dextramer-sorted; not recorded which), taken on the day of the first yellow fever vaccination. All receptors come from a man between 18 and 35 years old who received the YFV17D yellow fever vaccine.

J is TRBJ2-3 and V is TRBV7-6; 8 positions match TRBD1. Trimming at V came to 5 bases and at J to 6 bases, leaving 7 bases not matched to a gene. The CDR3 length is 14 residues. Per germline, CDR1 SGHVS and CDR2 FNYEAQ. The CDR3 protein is CASSLGTGPDTQYF. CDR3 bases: TGTGCCAGCAGCCTTGGGACAGGCCCGGATACGCAGTATTTT.

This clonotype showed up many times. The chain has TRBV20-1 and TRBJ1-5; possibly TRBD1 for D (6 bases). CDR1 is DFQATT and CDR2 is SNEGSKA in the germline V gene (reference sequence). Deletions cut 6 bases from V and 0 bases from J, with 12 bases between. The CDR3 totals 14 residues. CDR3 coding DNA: TGCAGTGCGACACAGGGAAATAGCAATCAGCCCCAGCATTTT. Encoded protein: CSATQGNSNQPQHF.

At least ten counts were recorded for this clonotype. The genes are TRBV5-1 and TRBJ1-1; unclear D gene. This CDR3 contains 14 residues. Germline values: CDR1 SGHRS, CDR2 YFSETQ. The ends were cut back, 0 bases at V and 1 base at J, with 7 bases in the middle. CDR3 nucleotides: TGCGCCAGCAGCTTGGAACCGACGAACACTGAAGCTTTCTTT. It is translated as CASSLEPTNTEAFF.

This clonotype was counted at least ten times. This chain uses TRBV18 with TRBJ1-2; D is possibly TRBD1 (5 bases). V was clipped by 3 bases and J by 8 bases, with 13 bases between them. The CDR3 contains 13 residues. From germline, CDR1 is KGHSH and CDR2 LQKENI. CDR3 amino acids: CASSPPGGSGYTF. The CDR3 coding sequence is TGTGCCAGCTCACCCCCGGGGGGGTCCGGCTACACCTTC.

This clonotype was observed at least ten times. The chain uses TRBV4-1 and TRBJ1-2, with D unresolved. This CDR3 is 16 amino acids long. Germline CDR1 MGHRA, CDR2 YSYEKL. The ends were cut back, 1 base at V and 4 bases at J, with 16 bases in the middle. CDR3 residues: CASSQAESARSYGYTF. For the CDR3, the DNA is TGCGCCAGCAGCCAAGCAGAGTCAGCCCGGAGCTATGGCTACACCTTC.

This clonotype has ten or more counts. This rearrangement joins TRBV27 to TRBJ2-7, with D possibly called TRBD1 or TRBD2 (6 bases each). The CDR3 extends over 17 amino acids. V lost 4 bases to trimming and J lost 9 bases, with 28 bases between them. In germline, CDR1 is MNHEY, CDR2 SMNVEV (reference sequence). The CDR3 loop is CASSSLVGGYHTTRQYF. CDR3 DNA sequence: TGTGCCAGCAGTTCTTTGGTGGGGGGCTACCATACCACCCGGCAGTACTTC.

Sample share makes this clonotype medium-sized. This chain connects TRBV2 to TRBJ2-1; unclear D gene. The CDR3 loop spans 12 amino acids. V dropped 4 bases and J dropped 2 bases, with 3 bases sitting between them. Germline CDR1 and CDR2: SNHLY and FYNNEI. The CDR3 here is CASSGPYNEQFF. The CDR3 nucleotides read TGTGCCAGCAGTGGACCCTACAATGAGCAGTTCTTC.

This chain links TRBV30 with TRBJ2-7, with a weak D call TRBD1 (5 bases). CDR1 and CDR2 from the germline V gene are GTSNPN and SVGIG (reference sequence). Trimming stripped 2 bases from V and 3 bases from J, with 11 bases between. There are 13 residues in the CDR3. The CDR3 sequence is CAWSPQANYEQYF. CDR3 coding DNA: TGTGCCTGGAGTCCACAGGCCAACTACGAGCAGTACTTC.

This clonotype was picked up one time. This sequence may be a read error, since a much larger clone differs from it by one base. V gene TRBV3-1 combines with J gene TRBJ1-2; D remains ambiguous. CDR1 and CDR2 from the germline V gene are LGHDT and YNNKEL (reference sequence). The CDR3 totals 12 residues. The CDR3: CATSFGNYSYTF. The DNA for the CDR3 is TGTGCCACCAGTTTCGGGAACTATAGCTACACCTTC. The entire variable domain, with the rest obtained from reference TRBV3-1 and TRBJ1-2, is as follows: DTAVSQTPKYLVTQMGNDKSIKCEQNLGHDTMYWYKQDSKKFLKIMFSYNNKELIINETVPNRFSPKSPDKAHLNLHINSLELGDSAVYFCATSFGNYSYTFGSGTRLTVV.

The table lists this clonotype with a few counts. CDR3 loop: CASSQEGGGGGVYNEQFF. The CDR3 region has the DNA TGTGCCAGCAGCCAAGAGGGGGGTGGGGGTGGTGTATACAATGAGCAGTTCTTC. The V call is TRBV3-1, the J call TRBJ2-1; D possibly corresponds to TRBD2 (6 bases). There are 18 residues in the CDR3. V was trimmed by 0 bases and J by 4 bases, leaving 19 bases between them. Germline V gene lookup returns CDR1 LGHDT and CDR2 YNNKEL (reference sequence).